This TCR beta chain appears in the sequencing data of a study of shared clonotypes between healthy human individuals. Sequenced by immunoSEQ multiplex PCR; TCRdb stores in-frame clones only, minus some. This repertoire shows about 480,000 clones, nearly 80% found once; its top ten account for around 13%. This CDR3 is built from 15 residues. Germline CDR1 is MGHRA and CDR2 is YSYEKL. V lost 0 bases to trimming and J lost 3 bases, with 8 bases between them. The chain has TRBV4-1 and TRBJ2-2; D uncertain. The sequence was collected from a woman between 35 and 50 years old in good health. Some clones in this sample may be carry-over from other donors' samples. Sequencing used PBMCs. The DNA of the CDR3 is TGCGCCAGCAGCCAAGATAGGCACTACACCGGGGAGCTGTTTTTT. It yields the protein CASSQDRHYTGELFF.